This is a list of T cell receptor beta chains from one sample in a study of graft-versus-host responses after intestinal transplantation. The assay was immunoSEQ multiplex PCR, and TCRdb's table has in-frame clones only and misses some. The sample lists roughly 27,000 clones, approximately 87% occurring once. Sequences were derived from PBMCs, sampled roughly 29 days after intestinal transplant. The receptors were gathered from a human patient who received an intestinal transplant, so some T cells may come from the graft donor. Both conserved end residues are trimmed from each CDR3. Fields, in order: V gene, J gene, CDR3 protein.

v_gene: TRBV19; j_gene: TRBJ2-7; CDR3aa: ASGGQTLYEQY
v_gene: TRBV5-1; j_gene: .; CDR3aa: ASSLISSGGSYEQY
v_gene: TRBV19; j_gene: TRBJ2-1; CDR3aa: ASSSRTSGRAASYNEQF
v_gene: TRBV6-5; j_gene: TRBJ1-1; CDR3aa: ASSQIRGLAEAF
v_gene: TRBV11-2; j_gene: TRBJ2-2; CDR3aa: ASSLSVTSLNTGELF
v_gene: TRBV9; j_gene: TRBJ2-3; CDR3aa: ASSVGIAGGRADTQY
v_gene: TRBV5-5; j_gene: TRBJ2-2; CDR3aa: ASSPPRSRTQNGELF
v_gene: TRBV4-2; j_gene: TRBJ2-5; CDR3aa: ASSQARGETQY
v_gene: TRBV5-6; j_gene: TRBJ2-5; CDR3aa: ASSPLQRGGQTQY
v_gene: TRBV7-8; j_gene: TRBJ2-7; CDR3aa: ASSLTSGQGAYEQY
v_gene: TRBV9; j_gene: TRBJ1-2; CDR3aa: ASSSTGYDGYT
v_gene: TRBV7-3; j_gene: TRBJ2-1; CDR3aa: ASSLNFGTLNEQF
v_gene: TRBV10-2; j_gene: TRBJ2-7; CDR3aa: ASSRTGGREEQY
v_gene: TRBV27; j_gene: TRBJ1-2; CDR3aa: ATGGEGQHRGYT
v_gene: TRBV28; j_gene: TRBJ2-3; CDR3aa: ASSLEQVPDQY
v_gene: TRBV27; j_gene: TRBJ1-1; CDR3aa: ASSLSAGLNTEAF
v_gene: TRBV30; j_gene: TRBJ1-4; CDR3aa: AWKRVGGAVKLF
v_gene: TRBV6-6; j_gene: TRBJ2-1; CDR3aa: ASSRPGEQF
v_gene: TRBV2; j_gene: TRBJ2-3; CDR3aa: ASSDPKNRDRADTQY
v_gene: TRBV5-6; j_gene: TRBJ2-7; CDR3aa: ASSPSGTGRYEQY
v_gene: TRBV5-1; j_gene: TRBJ2-3; CDR3aa: ASSSRDTSTDTQY
v_gene: TRBV2; j_gene: TRBJ2-5; CDR3aa: ASSEESRPFGGTYQETQY
v_gene: TRBV13; j_gene: TRBJ1-2; CDR3aa: ASTQQGARYGYT